The source of this T cell receptor beta chain is a study of control samples from healthy donors and cancer patients (TCRdb year 2020). Taken from cysteine to phenylalanine, the CDR3 has 16 residues. This entry keeps only the CDR3 DNA: 48 bases, framed from base 1. Trimming leaves V shorter by 0 bases and J shorter by 9 bases, with the junction holding 5 bases beyond the gene matches. The germline V gene specifies LGHNA as CDR1 and YSLEER as CDR2. As to this clone: Its recognized antigen is unknown. There are no base qualities to consult, and no much larger clone falls within one base.

The method behind the library was the immunoSEQ multiplex PCR assay. This is the immuneACCESS table as TCRdb keeps it, with only in-frame sequences that have V and J called. A part of the clones is gone; compared with another copy, unresolved V genes explain less than half, and the rest is unexplained. Recorded for this sample are just under 100,000 clones; 93% of them occurred a single time. The ten largest make up approximately 7.6% of the sample. The rearranged segments are TRBV4-3 and TRBJ2-1; 13 nucleotides in the junction match TRBD2. This TCR was sampled from a man aged 18 to 30 in good health. The specimen was blood. The bases are TGCGCCAGCAGCCAAGATCAGGGACTAGCGGGATCTGAGCAGTTCTTC. Translated, it reads CASSQDQGLAGSEQFF.